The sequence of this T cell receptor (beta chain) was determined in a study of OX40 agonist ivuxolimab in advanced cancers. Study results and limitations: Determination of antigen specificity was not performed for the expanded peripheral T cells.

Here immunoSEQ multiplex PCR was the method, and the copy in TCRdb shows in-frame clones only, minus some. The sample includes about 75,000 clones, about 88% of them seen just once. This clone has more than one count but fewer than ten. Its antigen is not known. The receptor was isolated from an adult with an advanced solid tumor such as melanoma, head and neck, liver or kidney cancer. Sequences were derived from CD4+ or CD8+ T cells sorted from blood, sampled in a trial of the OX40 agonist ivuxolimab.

The CDR3 reads CASSLDRDTEAFF. CDR3 nucleotides: TGTGCCAGCAGCTTAGACAGGGACACTGAAGCTTTCTTT. The rearrangement uses TRBV7-7 and TRBJ1-1, with D tentatively TRBD1 (6 bases). V lost 1 base to trimming and J lost 3 bases, with 6 bases between them. Per germline, CDR1 SSHAT and CDR2 FNYEAQ (reference sequence). This CDR3 region has 13 residues.